This passage covers 2 T cell receptor beta chains from one sample sequenced in a study of blood T cell repertoires in COVID-19. The assay was immunoSEQ multiplex PCR, and TCRdb's table has in-frame clones only and misses some. The sample records about 310,000 clones, 87% being singletons. The specimen sequenced was peripheral blood. The receptors come from a man aged 50-60 years with active or convalescent COVID-19.

The chain carries TRBV11-2 and TRBJ2-1; TRBD1 aligns across 9 bases. V gave up 5 bases and J gave up 4 bases; unmatched junction bases: 6. The CDR3 is 15 residues long. Germline V gives CDR1 SGHAT, CDR2 FQNNGV. The CDR3 sequence is CASSPWTGAYNEQFF. The CDR3 DNA is TGTGCCAGCAGCCCATGGACAGGGGCATACAATGAGCAGTTCTTC.

This clone turned up a few times. V usage is TRBV27 and J usage is TRBJ1-5, with TRBD1 as a possible D gene (5 bases). V was pared by 5 bases and J by 3 bases, with 8 bases between. This CDR3 comprises 13 residues. The V gene's germline CDR1 is MNHEY and CDR2 SMNVEV (reference sequence). The CDR3, as DNA: TGTGCCAGCAGTCGAGGACACAATCAGCCCCAGCATTTT. It is translated as CASSRGHNQPQHF.